Presented here are 5 T cell receptor beta chains from one specimen sequenced in a study of cytomegalovirus exposure and HLA in healthy donors. PCR used 60 Vbeta primers and 13 Jbeta primers. Generated by immunoSEQ multiplex PCR, the TCRdb table keeps only in-frame clones and is missing some. The repertoire has about 130,000 clones, more than 80% of them found once; the top ten carry 1%. The sequenced sample was PBMCs. Every receptor here comes from a man between 40 and 49 years old in good health and CMV-seronegative.

The CDR3 DNA reads as TGTGCCAGCAGTTTCCGGAGGAACACTGAAGCTTTCTTT. Protein product: CASSFRRNTEAFF. The genes are TRBV28 and TRBJ1-1; no definite D call. The germline V gene has CDR1 MDHEN and CDR2 SYDVKM. The CDR3 covers 13 residues. V was shortened by 3 bases and J by 1 base, with 6 bases between the two germline ends.

DNA for the CDR3: TGTGCCAGCAGCACAGGGGTTTGGGGTCAGCCCCAGCATTTT. It translates to CASSTGVWGQPQHF. This chain links TRBV2 with TRBJ1-5, with 7 bases matching TRBD1. Looked up from germline, CDR1 is SNHLY and CDR2 is FYNNEI. CDR3 size: 14 residues. After removal of 6 bases from V and 6 bases from J, the junction contained 8 bases not matched to a gene.

In its sample, this clone was seen a few times. The chain joins TRBV7-8 to TRBJ1-2, with TRBD1 matching over 9 bases. The germline V gene encodes CDR1 SGHVS and CDR2 FQNEAQ. This CDR3 region has 14 residues. J lost 4 bases, V lost 6 bases, and 6 bases had no gene match. The CDR3: CASRPPGQGYGYTF. The CDR3, as DNA: TGTGCCAGCAGGCCACCGGGACAGGGCTATGGCTACACCTTC.

The chain carries TRBV28 and TRBJ2-7; 7 nucleotides align to TRBD2. V lost 5 bases, J lost 4 bases, and 11 bases stayed unmatched. Germline V CDR1 and CDR2: MDHEN, SYDVKM. The CDR3 is 15 residues long. CDR3 DNA sequence: TGTGCCAGCAGTCCTCCAGGGACTACCCTATACGAGCAGTACTTC. This gives the protein CASSPPGTTLYEQYF.

The J gene is TRBJ1-1, the V gene TRBV5-8; D is possibly TRBD1 (6 bases). V gave up 4 bases and J gave up 1 base, with 11 bases separating them. The germline V gene encodes CDR1 SGHTS and CDR2 YDEGEE. The CDR3 is 14 amino acids. CDR3 residues: CASSPRGRNTEAFF. CDR3 sequence (DNA): TGTGCCAGCAGCCCCAGGGGACGGAACACTGAAGCTTTCTTT.